This paragraph reports one T cell receptor beta chain. Its antigen target is currently unknown. Per-base qualities were not stored, and no clone one base away is much larger. Sample time point, as interpreted from the label and publication: week 5, during vaccination. Every vaccine dose consisted of 300 ug of a 20-mer mutant IDH1 peptide in Montanide, administered subcutaneously together with topical imiquimod. Donors had newly diagnosed WHO grade 3 or 4 IDH1-mutant astrocytomas with loss of nuclear ATRX. The samples were drawn from NOA16, a multicentre, single-arm, open-label phase I trial in Germany that tested a mutant IDH1 peptide vaccine in humans for the first time. Genomic DNA for TCRB sequencing was extracted from EDTA blood using the DNeasy Blood and Tissue Kit. This entry comes from a study of a mutant IDH1 vaccine in newly diagnosed glioma listed by TCRdb under 2021. For the study in its entirety: Patients were given eight vaccinations, in weeks 1, 3, 5, 7, 11, 15, 19 and 23, which matched visits V03 through V10. Longitudinal TCRB deep sequencing was performed for fewer than 30 treated patients wherever samples were available for exploratory analyses. The roughly 30 treated patients were approximately 62% male and around 40% female, with a mean age of 40.4 years. Vaccination began 4-6 weeks after radiotherapy alone, or alongside temozolomide cycles in the chemotherapy-containing groups. Before enrollment, patients had received standard therapy of radiotherapy alone, temozolomide alone, or radiochemotherapy with temozolomide; most received the combination. Six visits were used for peripheral blood collection: V03 (baseline), V05, V07, V10, V12 and V13.

What the research found in general, with its limitations: Selection of PBMC samples for TCRB deep sequencing was based on availability. It was noted by the authors that analyses of patient blood samples could not be reproduced owing to sample limitations. Immune responses induced by the vaccine were seen in about 93% of patients across multiple MHC alleles. Changes in the top peripheral T cell clonotypes picked up by TCRB sequencing did not appear to be linked to pseudoprogression.

Library creation used the immunoSEQ multiplex PCR assay. The hsTCRB Kit was used according to the manufacturer's protocol to amplify rearranged TCR beta chain sequences. TCRB libraries were sequenced on an Illumina MiSeq. The authors processed their data as follows. The kit vendor's proprietary platform handled demultiplexing, trimming and gene mapping. TCRdb took over this immuneACCESS table, retaining in-frame rearrangements with V and J assigned. Such tables are incomplete; in checked studies, under half of the missing clones stem from an unresolved V gene, and the remainder is unexplained. Clonal size and the V and J genes are those of that table, whereas D and trimming came from the DNA. The sample table records 40,000 to 55,000 clones; about three quarters of these occur just once. Together, the top ten hold around 5.3% of the sample. The CDR3 holds 18 amino acids from the cysteine to the phenylalanine. Just the 54-base CDR3 DNA is kept, in frame starting at base 1. V is shortened by 3 bases, J by 0 bases, and the region joining them spans 15 bases. Based on the germline V gene (reference sequence), the CDR1 and CDR2 sequences are LNHNV and YYDKDF.

The receptor's source is a man aged 50 to 60 with glioma. The rearranged chain carries TRBV15 and TRBJ2-6; TRBD2 is a possible D gene, resting on 6 matching bases. Material: PBMCs, obtained from a glioma patient whose treatment included an IDH1 peptide vaccine. The CDR3 reads CATSSWTGGGSGANVLTF. The DNA reads as follows: TGTGCCACCAGCAGCTGGACCGGGGGAGGCTCTGGGGCCAACGTCCTGACTTTC.